Sequencing of this TCR beta chain was carried out in a study of T cells in Graves' hyperthyroidism and ophthalmopathy. This clonotype was seen a few times. RNA transcripts gave rise to amplified TCR beta CDR3 regions. HTBI primers drove first-round RT-PCR of the TCR CDR3. TCRdb fed the multiplex PCR reads into MiXCR, producing one record per CDR3 protein. The sample shows roughly 420,000 distinct CDR3 sequences, about an eighth of them seen only once. Unmatched junction bases numbered 18, after V lost 8 bases and J lost 1 base. In germline, CDR1 is MDHEN, CDR2 SYDVKM. The CDR3 is 18 residues long. The specimen sequenced was blood. The V call is TRBV28, the J call TRBJ2-7; TRBD1 aligns across 9 bases. The receptor was derived from a woman aged 18-29 years with Graves' hyperthyroidism. The CDR3 nucleotides are TGTGCCAGCCTACAGGGGGCCCTTGGCGGGAGCCCTTCCTACGAGCAGTACTTC. Translated, it gives CASLQGALGGSPSYEQYF.